This record looks at one T cell receptor (beta chain) sequence and its context. No antigen is known for it. No base qualities exist here, and no much larger clone lies one base off it. This sample was included in a study of vaccination and CD4 T cells after COVID-19 (dated by TCRdb to the early 2020s). As for the study more broadly: Six males and four females were included in the convalescent cohort, with two Hispanic individuals, seven Caucasians, two Asians and one multiracial person represented. In around 9 COVID-19 convalescent patients and several infection-naive healthy vaccine recipients, researchers compared the spike-specific CD4+ TCR repertoire from before mRNA vaccination with the repertoire from after. An earlier paper using these donors assessed, at the TCR clonotype level, memory CD4+ T cell crossreactivity between SARS-CoV-2 and common cold coronavirus spike proteins. Participants got two doses of the Pfizer-BioNTech BNT162b2 vaccine (n=8) or two doses of the Moderna mRNA-1273 vaccine (n=2). In control cultures, a CEFX viral epitope pool was used as positive control, an HIV-1 Nef peptide pool was used as negative control, or no peptide was added. Post-COVID blood samples were collected from convalescent patients a median of roughly 100 days after diagnosis, with a range of roughly 30 to 170 days. The time from the second vaccine dose to post-vaccine blood sampling had a median of roughly 79 days and ranged from roughly 12 to 241 days. The cultures were stimulated with overlapping spike peptide pools from SARS-CoV-2 and from the common cold coronaviruses HCoV-NL63, HCoV-OC43 and HCoV-229E. General study outcomes and caveats: Among the post-vaccine SARS-CoV-2-reactive clones in convalescent patients, a median about 87% showed up only after vaccination, which suggests vaccine-specific priming. The median count of SARS-CoV-2-reactive clonotypes went up from 20 to 25 after infection to 30 to 40 after vaccination, although the change was not significant. Nearly all vaccine-specific clones in convalescent patients (304 of 307) were mono-reactive for SARS-CoV-2 spike rather than cross-reactive with common cold coronaviruses. Relatively few convalescent patients were included in the study, and early timepoints after natural infection were not analyzed.

Trimmed from V: 0 bases; trimmed from J: 1 base; junction bases lacking a gene match: 7. CDR1 SGHDN and CDR2 FVKESK are derived from the germline V gene. The CDR3 holds 17 amino acids from the cysteine to the phenylalanine. The sequence is cut down to CDR3 DNA, 51 bases in frame from base 1. Receptor libraries were prepared by PCR. DNA from cultured CD4+ T cells was subjected to TCR sequencing with the Oncomine TCR Beta short-read assay at the Johns Hopkins FTIC core. The QIAamp micro DNA kit was used to extract genomic DNA from the cultured CD4+ T cells. Oncomine TCR Beta libraries from cultured CD4+ T cells were pooled using unique dual indexes and sequenced on an Illumina iSeq 100. Turning to the authors' computational methods: Non-productive sequences were removed, and CDR3s not starting with C, not ending with F or W, or shorter than 7 amino acids were discarded. The MANAFEST web application identified antigen-specific clonotypes by comparing peptide-stimulated wells against reference wells and other culture wells. Positive clones required FDR below 0.05, an odds ratio above 5, and productive frequency above 0.1% in at least two of three replicate wells. A clonotype was classed as cross-reactive if the clonotype showed significant expansion both in SARS-CoV-2 spike wells and in at least one common cold coronavirus spike condition. CDR3 homology was assessed with Levenshtein distances (stringdist) and unrooted phylogenetic trees (ape) in R version 3.6.1. TCRdb handled the public reads itself, with Q25 trimming in fastp and clone calling in MiXCR, and kept productive beta chains. Rows with one shared CDR3 protein collapse into an entry with the most common genes and DNA. These V and J calls derive from TCRdb rather than the authors' analysis. The sample profile shows about 6,900 distinct CDR3 sequences; around a quarter of them were found once. Jointly, the top ten make up about 30% of the sample.

The intended sense of this specimen's treatment or condition label: roughly 11-day PBMC culture with coronavirus spike peptide pools or control peptides (ViraFEST assay). CD4+ T cells from unexposed donors were collected before the COVID-19 pandemic (2011-2018). To expand antigen-specific T cells with peptide pools and then pick out the expanded clonotypes through TCR sequencing, the study relied on the ViraFEST assay. PBMCs were cultured at approximately 2 million per well in IMDM supplemented with 5% human AB serum and roughly 10 IU/ml IL-2, with approximately 9.5 ug/ml peptide pools added. Half of the culture medium was replaced with fresh IL-2-containing medium on days 3 and 7. After about 11 days of culture, CD4+ T cells were isolated by negative selection using the EasySep CD4+ T cell isolation kit. As cell numbers permitted, CD4+ T cells from unexposed donors were tested for reactivity to SARS-CoV-2 S and N and to four common cold coronavirus spike pools. PBMCs were separated from whole blood using Ficoll-Paque Plus gradient centrifugation and then either used fresh or cryopreserved at -140C. In general, triplicate wells were set up for every culture condition. The leukapheresis product used for the unexposed donors was purchased from a commercial source.

The material sequenced was CD4+ T cells from blood, cultured in vitro. The rearrangement combines TRBV14 with TRBJ2-3; 7 junctional bases match TRBD2. The sequence was obtained from a human donor in good health. For the CDR3, the sequence is CASSQELAGDRTDTQYF. The DNA sequence is TGTGCCAGCAGCCAAGAGCTCGCGGGGGACCGCACAGATACGCAGTATTTT.